Following are 18 T cell receptor beta chains from one sample sequenced in a study of cytomegalovirus exposure and HLA in healthy donors. The PCR had 60 Vbeta and 13 Jbeta primers. Libraries were prepared by immunoSEQ multiplex PCR; TCRdb keeps only in-frame clonotypes and omits some of them. In the table there are 90,000 to 110,000 clones, about 80% of which are singletons. The sequenced sample consisted of PBMCs. The source is a woman aged 50 to 60 in good health and CMV-seropositive.

The chain combines TRBV7-6 with TRBJ2-7, with TRBD1 matching over 8 bases. Germline-derived CDR1 and CDR2 are SGHVS and FNYEAQ. The J segment lost 3 bases and the V segment lost 5 bases, leaving 12 bases of the junction unmatched. The CDR3 has 16 residues. The CDR3 reads CASSPHPGTGYYEQYF. In DNA form, the CDR3 reads TGTGCCAGCAGCCCCCACCCCGGGACAGGCTACTACGAGCAGTACTTC.

This chain connects TRBV19 to TRBJ2-5; 7 nucleotides agree with TRBD2. Germline CDR1 and CDR2: LNHDA and SQIVND (reference sequence). The CDR3 covers 15 residues. With 1 base clipped from V and 1 base from J, the junction kept 3 bases outside the gene matches. The CDR3 here is CASSIGTGGQETQYF. The CDR3 DNA is TGTGCCAGTAGTATAGGGACGGGGGGCCAAGAGACCCAGTACTTC.

The rearrangement links TRBV7-3 to TRBJ1-5; 8 bases fit TRBD1. The CDR3 contains 16 residues. V lost 3 bases, J lost 4 bases, and 8 bases stayed unmatched. Germline V gene sequence: CDR1 SGHTA, CDR2 FQGTGA. The CDR3 region has the DNA TGTGCCAGCAGCTTGGCTCAGGGGGCGCGTAATCAGCCCCAGCATTTT. Protein product: CASSLAQGARNQPQHF.

This chain connects TRBV2 to TRBJ2-2; 11 positions agree with TRBD2. CDR3 size: 16 residues. With 3 bases clipped from V and 3 bases from J, the junction kept 3 bases outside the gene matches. Germline V CDR1 and CDR2: SNHLY, FYNNEI. In DNA form, the CDR3 reads TGTGCCAGCAGTGAGTTACTAGCGGGGGACACCGGGGAGCTGTTTTTT. Its protein product is CASSELLAGDTGELFF. Full variable domain (remainder filled in from reference TRBV2 and TRBJ2-2): EPEVTQTPSHQVTQMGQEVILRCVPISNHLYFYWYRQILGQKVEFLVSFYNNEISEKSEIFDDQFSVERPDGSNFTLKIRSTKLEDSAMYFCASSELLAGDTGELFFGEGSRLTVL.

J is TRBJ2-7 and V is TRBV7-8; a weak D match, TRBD2 (6 bases). This CDR3 is 14 amino acids long. In germline, CDR1 is SGHVS, CDR2 FQNEAQ. The V gene lost 1 base and the J gene lost 4 bases, with 11 bases spanning the gap. CDR3 region: CASSLDQGGYEQYF. CDR3 bases: TGTGCCAGCAGCTTAGATCAGGGAGGATACGAGCAGTACTTC. The full variable domain, with the rest looked up from reference TRBV7-8 and TRBJ2-7, is GAGVSQSPRYKVAKRGQDVALRCDPISGHVSLFWYQQALGQGPEFLTYFQNEAQLDKSGLPSDRFFAERPEGSVSTLKIQRTQQEDSAVYLCASSLDQGGYEQYFGPGTRLTVT.

The V gene is TRBV7-2, the J gene TRBJ2-1, with D possibly being TRBD2 (6 bases). The CDR3 extends over 12 amino acids. Trimming removed 5 bases from V and 12 bases from J, with 14 bases in between. CDR1 is SGHTA, CDR2 FQGNSA, per germline. CDR3 sequence: CASSTRRGGQFF. As DNA, the CDR3 is TGTGCCAGCAGCACCAGACGGGGAGGGCAGTTCTTC.

About this clone itself: The junction and the germline gene differ at one end; a read error may be behind it. This chain links TRBV7-9 with TRBJ1-3, with 8 bases identical to TRBD1. The CDR3 totals 16 residues. CDR1 is SEHNR, CDR2 FQNEAQ, per germline (reference sequence). CDR3 sequence (DNA): TGTTCCAGCAGCTTTCAGGGGGCTGAAGCTGGAAACACCATATATTTT. It yields the protein CSSSFQGAEAGNTIYF.

Points on this clone: The identical CDR3 is also encoded by other nucleotide sequences in the sample. J is TRBJ2-5 and V is TRBV7-3, with 14 nucleotides matching TRBD2. Germline CDR1 SGHTA, CDR2 FQGTGA. The CDR3 consists of 16 residues. V was clipped by 4 bases and J by 2 bases; unmatched bases: 3. The CDR3 loop reads CASSSGLAGGQETQYF. Here the CDR3 DNA reads TGTGCCAGCAGCTCAGGACTAGCGGGGGGTCAAGAGACCCAGTACTTC.

The chain employs TRBV5-1 and TRBJ2-5, with a possible D match to TRBD2 (5 bases). Trimming shortened V by 1 base and J by 0 bases, and 10 bases separated the two germline ends. Looked up from germline, CDR1 is SGHRS and CDR2 is YFSETQ. The CDR3 is made up of 15 amino acids. Here the CDR3 DNA reads TGCGCCAGCAGCTTGAGAGGGTCGTACCAAGAGACCCAGTACTTC. Protein product: CASSLRGSYQETQYF.

The rearrangement joins TRBV7-3 to TRBJ2-5, with 9 nucleotides matching TRBD2. The CDR3 totals 15 residues. Per germline, CDR1 SGHTA and CDR2 FQGTGA. With V trimmed by 5 bases and J by 5 bases, 9 bases remained unmatched. This CDR3 reads CASSLIAGVRETQYF. As DNA, the CDR3 is TGTGCCAGCAGCCTAATAGCGGGAGTCAGGGAGACCCAGTACTTC. Looking up the rest from reference TRBV7-3 and TRBJ2-5 gives the full variable domain: GAGVSQTPSNKVTEKGKYVELRCDPISGHTALYWYRQSLGQGPEFLIYFQGTGAADDSGLPNDRFFAVRPEGSVSTLKIQRTERGDSAVYLCASSLIAGVRETQYFGPGTRLLVL.

Note on this clone: An end of the junction differs from the germline gene, which may be a read error. The gene calls are TRBV7-9 and TRBJ2-7, with D uncertain. Germline V CDR1 and CDR2: SEHNR, FQNEAQ (reference sequence). The CDR3 contains 15 residues. This CDR3 is CSSSQSDLNSYEQYF. CDR3 DNA sequence: TGTTCCAGCAGCCAGAGCGATCTCAACTCCTACGAGCAGTACTTC. Looking up the rest from reference TRBV7-9 and TRBJ2-7 gives the full variable domain: DTGVSQNPRHKITKRGQNVTFRCDPISEHNRLYWYRQTLGQGPEFLTYFQNEAQLEKSRLLSDRFSAERPKGSFSTLEIQRTEQGDSAMYLCSSSQSDLNSYEQYFGPGTRLTVT.

The genes are TRBV9 and TRBJ2-1, with 7 bases matching TRBD1. With V trimmed by 3 bases and J by 4 bases, 7 bases remained unmatched. The CDR3 spans 15 residues. Germline CDR1 SGDLS, CDR2 YYNGEE. The CDR3 loop reads CASSAQGDSYNEQFF. The CDR3 DNA is TGTGCCAGCAGCGCCCAGGGGGACAGTTACAATGAGCAGTTCTTC.

The chain uses TRBV7-8 and TRBJ2-3; possible D gene TRBD2, 5 bases. V gave up 2 bases and J gave up 2 bases, with 11 bases separating them. Germline V gene lookup returns CDR1 SGHVS and CDR2 FQNEAQ. The length of the CDR3 is 15 residues. The CDR3: CASSLLRGPTDTQYF. CDR3 coding DNA: TGTGCCAGCAGCTTATTGAGAGGGCCCACAGATACGCAGTATTTT.

This clone was seen only a few times. The gene calls are TRBV7-3 and TRBJ2-1; 9 bases match TRBD2. J gave up 0 bases and V 3 bases, and 3 bases lay outside the gene matches. Germline V gives CDR1 SGHTA, CDR2 FQGTGA. CDR3 size: 16 residues. The CDR3 protein is CASSFRSGSSYNEQFF. CDR3 nucleotides: TGTGCCAGCAGCTTCCGTAGCGGGAGCTCCTACAATGAGCAGTTCTTC.

This clone was recorded a few times. The genes are TRBV7-9 and TRBJ2-7; 8 bases map to TRBD1. The CDR3 has 14 residues. Germline V gene sequence: CDR1 SEHNR, CDR2 FQNEAQ (reference sequence). V gave up 5 bases and J gave up 2 bases; unmatched junction bases: 5. The CDR3 protein is CASSPQGVPYEQYF. CDR3 nucleotides: TGTGCCAGCAGCCCACAGGGGGTTCCCTACGAGCAGTACTTC.

This rearrangement joins TRBV29-1 to TRBJ2-2, with TRBD2 matching 7 bases. Trimming cost V 4 bases and J 7 bases; bases outside gene matches: 6. Germline V gene data show CDR1 as SQVTM and CDR2 as ANQGSEA. The length of the CDR3 is 13 residues. The CDR3 sequence: CSVGGEGSGELFF. The CDR3 DNA reads as TGCAGCGTTGGTGGGGAGGGGAGCGGGGAGCTGTTTTTT.

J is TRBJ2-7 and V is TRBV20-1; D ambiguous. The CDR3 consists of 9 residues. Per the germline V gene, CDR1 is DFQATT and CDR2 is SNEGSKA (reference sequence). Deletions cut 7 bases from V and 6 bases from J, with 7 bases between. CDR3 in DNA: TGCAGTGGCGAGTTCGAGCAGTACTTC. Its translation is CSGEFEQYF.

This sequence joins TRBV6-6 and TRBJ1-6; D might be TRBD1 (5 bases). Germline loops: CDR1 MNHNY, CDR2 SVGAGI (reference sequence). The CDR3 contains 13 residues. V was shortened by 0 bases and J by 9 bases, with 6 bases between the two germline ends. The CDR3 loop is CASSYSTASPLHF. CDR3 nucleotides: TGTGCCAGCAGTTACTCGACAGCTTCACCCCTCCACTTT.